This T cell receptor beta chain derives from a study of identical twins. The V gene's germline CDR1 is SGHVS and CDR2 FQNEAQ. V was shortened by 2 bases and J by 5 bases, with 7 bases between the two germline ends. The CDR3 has 12 residues. cDNA molecules carried unique molecular identifiers, and template switching added a universal primer site. TCRdb re-called the 5' RACE reads through MiXCR, storing one row per CDR3 protein. The sample has fewer than 550,000 distinct CDR3 sequences, roughly 13% seen once. This sample was also put to use in a study of yellow fever vaccine responses in identical twins.

The chain links TRBV7-8 to TRBJ2-7, with D perhaps matching TRBD1 (5 bases). Sequenced input: CD4+ T cells sorted from blood. The receptor was isolated from a young woman in good health. The CDR3 protein is CASSLLRDEQYF. CDR3 bases: TGTGCCAGCAGCTTACTCAGGGACGAGCAGTACTTC.